The 27 T cell receptor beta chains reported below all come from one sample, sequenced in a study of human T cells and chemical hapten exposure. Time point specified: patch test 1, 2 weeks after DPC sensitization. The treatment here: therapeutic diphenylcyclopropenone sensitization with weekly scalp DPC. TCRdb fed the RACE reads into MiXCR, producing one record per CDR3 protein. The table shows about 70,000 distinct CDR3 sequences, with about 9.4% occurring only once. The sample was whole blood, taken in connection with sensitization to the hapten diphenylcyclopropenone (DPC). All receptors derive from a woman in her thirties or forties with alopecia areata. Some clones in this sample may be carry-over from other donors' samples.

The sample holds many counts of this clonotype. This rearrangement joins TRBV7-6 to TRBJ2-2; 12 nucleotides agree with TRBD2. J gave up 2 bases and V 5 bases, and 9 bases lay outside the gene matches. The CDR3 sequence is 18 residues long. Germline V gene sequence: CDR1 SGHVS, CDR2 FNYEAQ. The CDR3 DNA sequence: TGTGCCAGCAGCGCCCAGACTAGCGGGGGCCTTAACACCGGGGAGCTGTTTTTT. Translation: CASSAQTSGGLNTGELFF.

The sample holds a few counts of this clonotype. V gene TRBV20-1 combines with J gene TRBJ1-1; D unclear. This CDR3 spans 12 amino acids. The V end was cut by 7 bases, the J end by 4 bases, with 13 bases between. Germline loops: CDR1 DFQATT, CDR2 SNEGSKA (reference sequence). The CDR3 protein is CSVQTWGTEAFF. The DNA for the CDR3 is TGCAGTGTTCAAACCTGGGGCACTGAAGCTTTCTTT.

This clonotype turned up a few times. The J gene is TRBJ1-6, the V gene TRBV2; D remains unclear. V lost 6 bases and J 0 bases, leaving 6 bases between the germline ends. The CDR3 consists of 14 residues. Germline V gives CDR1 SNHLY, CDR2 FYNNEI. DNA of the CDR3: TGTGCCAGCAGACCTAGCTCCTATAATTCACCCCTCCACTTT. Encoded protein: CASRPSSYNSPLHF.

This clonotype has a handful of counts. The V call is TRBV7-9, the J call TRBJ2-1, with D tentatively TRBD2 (5 bases). V was cut by 5 bases and J by 8 bases, with 10 bases left in between. CDR3 size: 12 residues. Germline lookup yields CDR1 SEHNR and CDR2 FQNEAQ (reference sequence). CDR3 DNA: TGTGCCAGCAGCCCGAGGGATCATGAGCAGTTCTTC. Translating gives CASSPRDHEQFF.

The J gene is TRBJ2-7, the V gene TRBV7-2, with D perhaps being TRBD1 or TRBD2 (5 bases each). This CDR3 has 12 amino acids. The germline V gene encodes CDR1 SGHTA and CDR2 FQGNSA. V was pared by 6 bases and J by 8 bases, with 14 bases between. The CDR3 reads CASSRGLVKQYF. DNA for the CDR3: TGTGCCAGCAGTCGGGGCCTGGTGAAGCAGTACTTC.

The V gene is TRBV7-9, the J gene TRBJ1-2, with D unclear. In germline, CDR1 is SEHNR, CDR2 FQNEAQ (reference sequence). This CDR3 region has 13 residues. V gave up 4 bases and J gave up 6 bases, with 12 bases separating them. The chain's CDR3 is CASSSDLENGYTF. The CDR3 DNA is TGTGCCAGCAGCTCCGACCTAGAGAATGGCTACACCTTC.

The V gene is TRBV12-3 or TRBV12-4, the J gene TRBJ2-7; TRBD1 matches at 7 bases. The CDR3 runs 13 residues. V lost 3 bases, J lost 5 bases, and 4 bases stayed unmatched. This chain's CDR3 is CASSLTQGNEQYF. The CDR3 DNA reads as TGTGCCAGCAGTTTGACACAGGGGAACGAGCAGTACTTC.

The sample holds many counts of this clonotype. The V and J genes are TRBV7-9 and TRBJ2-3; TRBD1 or TRBD2 may be the D gene (5 bases each). CDR3 length equals 13 residues. Looked up from germline, CDR1 is SEHNR and CDR2 is FQNEAQ (reference sequence). V was trimmed by 6 bases and J by 1 base, leaving 8 bases between them. CDR3 residues: CASRGTGTDTQYF. The CDR3 bases are TGTGCCAGCAGGGGGACCGGCACAGATACGCAGTATTTT.

This clonotype appeared many times. The rearrangement joins TRBV12-3 or TRBV12-4 to TRBJ2-3; no clear D. The CDR3 has 12 amino acids. Trimming removed 7 bases from V and 5 bases from J, with 10 bases in between. For the CDR3, the DNA is TGTGCCAGCAAGGCCTGGCAAGATACGCAGTATTTT. Amino acids: CASKAWQDTQYF.

This clonotype was seen at least ten times. A read error may produce the germline difference seen at one junction end. V gene TRBV7-2 combines with J gene TRBJ2-3; 8 positions agree with TRBD2. CDR3 size: 14 residues. Germline CDR1 is SGHTA and CDR2 is FQGNSA. Here the CDR3 reads CASSPGGGTDTQYF. For the CDR3, the DNA is TGTGCCAGCAGCCCGGGGGGGGGCACAGACACGCAGTATTTT.

The J gene is TRBJ1-4, the V gene TRBV9; no reliable D call. CDR1 SGDLS and CDR2 YYNGEE come from the germline V gene. Between the trimmed V and J ends, which lost 0 bases and 7 bases, there was a span of 13 bases. This CDR3 is 15 amino acids long. CDR3 amino acids: CASSVGWGSGEKLFF. DNA of the CDR3: TGTGCCAGCAGCGTAGGATGGGGAAGCGGTGAAAAACTGTTTTTT.

CDR3 in amino acids: CASSLDRLATETQYF. The DNA for the CDR3 is TGTGCCAGCAGCTTGGATCGACTAGCGACAGAGACCCAGTACTTC. The V gene is TRBV5-4, the J gene TRBJ2-5, with 8 bases matching TRBD2. The CDR3 sequence is 15 residues long. With 0 bases clipped from V and 4 bases from J, the junction kept 5 bases outside the gene matches. From germline, CDR1 is SGHNT and CDR2 YYREEE (reference sequence).

As concerns this clonotype: This may arise from a read error, as a much more abundant clone is one base away. The chain couples TRBV29-1 to TRBJ1-3; possibly TRBD1 for D (6 bases). The CDR3 is 11 residues long. V lost 7 bases to trimming and J lost 8 bases, with 12 bases between them. Germline-derived CDR1 and CDR2 are SQVTM and ANQGSEA. The DNA of the CDR3 is TGCAGCGGACAGACAGGAGACACCATATATTTT. Amino acids: CSGQTGDTIYF.

This clonotype occurred many times. The V call is TRBV5-1, the J call TRBJ2-7; D ambiguous. V was cut by 4 bases and J by 5 bases, with 13 bases left in between. Germline CDR1 and CDR2: SGHRS and YFSETQ. The length of the CDR3 is 13 residues. CDR3 nucleotide sequence: TGCGCCAGCAGCGGTTCTGGTCTGGACGAGCAGTACTTC. This sequence encodes CASSGSGLDEQYF.

V usage is TRBV6-6 and J usage is TRBJ1-1, with D perhaps matching TRBD1 (5 bases). The CDR3 covers 12 residues. Looked up from germline, CDR1 is MNHNY and CDR2 is SVGAGI (reference sequence). Deletions cut 6 bases from V and 11 bases from J, with 16 bases between. For the CDR3, the DNA is TGTGCCAGCAGCAAGACAGTGCCGCGGGCTTTCTTT. Translated, it gives CASSKTVPRAFF.

The chain combines TRBV12-3 or TRBV12-4 with TRBJ1-5; no clear D. This CDR3 is 13 amino acids long. V was pared by 2 bases and J by 4 bases, with 6 bases between. CDR3 DNA: TGTGCCAGCAGTTTAAGAGGGAATCAGCCCCAGCATTTT. It translates to CASSLRGNQPQHF.

The sample holds many counts of this clonotype. The V and J genes are TRBV6-6 and TRBJ2-7, with D possibly being TRBD1 (6 bases). This CDR3 has 13 residues. Germline V lookup: CDR1 MNHNY, CDR2 SVGAGI (reference sequence). Trimming removed 6 bases from V and 2 bases from J, with 11 bases in between. The CDR3 region is CASRIRDTYEQYF. The CDR3 region has the DNA TGTGCCAGCAGGATTCGGGACACCTACGAGCAGTACTTC.

This clonotype was recorded many times. This chain uses TRBV10-2 with TRBJ1-1, with a possible D match to TRBD1 (5 bases). Deletions cut 3 bases from V and 5 bases from J, with 10 bases between. The CDR3 covers 13 residues. Germline lookup yields CDR1 WSHSY and CDR2 SAAADI. The CDR3 DNA reads TGCGCCAGCAGTGACAGGGAGAGGACTGAAGCTTTCTTT. This sequence encodes CASSDRERTEAFF.

The rearrangement joins TRBV6-5 to TRBJ1-2; the D gene is possibly TRBD1 (6 bases). V was pared by 8 bases and J by 8 bases, with 18 bases between. This CDR3 has 13 residues. Germline V gene data show CDR1 as MNHEY and CDR2 as SVGAGI. In DNA form, the CDR3 reads TGTGCCAGCCGCCAGACGACAGGAAGAGGCTACACCTTC. Translating gives CASRQTTGRGYTF.

This clonotype was picked up many times. This chain links TRBV29-1 with TRBJ2-1; the match to TRBD2 covers 9 bases. The CDR3 runs 13 residues. Germline lookup yields CDR1 SQVTM and CDR2 ANQGSEA. Losses at the gene ends were 6 bases for V and 7 bases for J; bases not matched to a gene: 7. The DNA for the CDR3 is TGCAGCGTCCCGCGGGGGGGTCCGAATGAGCAGTTCTTC. Residues: CSVPRGGPNEQFF.

Only one count was recorded for this clonotype. This chain joins TRBV7-9 and TRBJ2-3; TRBD1 agrees at 7 bases. With V trimmed by 5 bases and J by 6 bases, 11 bases remained unmatched. Germline V gives CDR1 SEHNR, CDR2 FQNEAQ (reference sequence). The CDR3 spans 15 residues. The DNA for the CDR3 is TGTGCCAGCAGCCTTAGACAGGGAACTGCGGATACGCAGTATTTT. Amino acid sequence: CASSLRQGTADTQYF.

This clonotype was recorded at least ten times. This chain connects TRBV28 to TRBJ1-2, with D perhaps TRBD1 (5 bases). This CDR3 is 15 amino acids long. Trimming removed 5 bases from V and 0 bases from J, with 13 bases in between. Germline assignment: CDR1 MDHEN and CDR2 SYDVKM. The chain's CDR3 is CASSLGGGPNYGYTF. The CDR3 coding sequence is TGTGCCAGCAGTCTCGGCGGGGGTCCTAACTATGGCTACACCTTC.

The chain carries TRBV6-2 or TRBV6-3 and TRBJ2-5; no firm D call. There are 17 residues in the CDR3. From germline, CDR1 is MNHEY and CDR2 SVGEGT. V lost 4 bases and J 7 bases, leaving 25 bases between the germline ends. The CDR3 bases are TGTGCCAGCAGTTTCAGAACAGCCTCTTCCTTCAAGCGGACCCAGTACTTC. It encodes CASSFRTASSFKRTQYF.

This clonotype was picked up many times. The chain recombines TRBV6-4 with TRBJ2-3, with D perhaps TRBD1 or TRBD2 (5 bases each). Germline assignment: CDR1 MRHNA and CDR2 SNTAGT. V was pared by 3 bases and J by 6 bases, with 10 bases between. This CDR3 comprises 13 residues. The CDR3, as DNA: TGTGCCAGCAGTGATGGGGGTATGGATACGCAGTATTTT. Its translation: CASSDGGMDTQYF.

This clonotype appeared a few times. The chain couples TRBV7-3 to TRBJ2-5, with D possibly being TRBD2 (5 bases). Trimming took 5 bases from V and 2 from J, leaving 15 bases between them. The CDR3 contains 15 residues. Germline CDR1 SGHTA, CDR2 FQGTGA. CDR3 loop: CASSPRGDVQETQYF. CDR3 coding DNA: TGTGCCAGCAGCCCCCGGGGTGACGTACAAGAGACCCAGTACTTC.

The chain uses TRBV6-5 and TRBJ2-6; D is possibly TRBD1 (7 bases). The CDR3 is 16 amino acids. Germline CDR1 is MNHEY and CDR2 is SVGAGI. With 4 bases removed from V and 1 base from J, the gap between germline ends came to 11 bases. This chain's CDR3 is CASSSRGVSGANVLTF. The CDR3 DNA reads TGTGCCAGCAGTTCCAGGGGGGTATCTGGGGCCAACGTCCTGACTTTC.

In this sample, this clonotype turned up many times. CDR3 sequence: CASSPPTKGEQYF. CDR3 coding DNA: TGCGCCAGCAGCCCCCCGACTAAGGGCGAGCAGTACTTC. The rearrangement links TRBV4-1 to TRBJ2-7; D possibly corresponds to TRBD2 (5 bases). The V end lost 4 bases, the J end lost 6 bases, and 13 bases lay between the germline ends. Per germline, CDR1 MGHRA and CDR2 YSYEKL. The CDR3 length is 13 residues.